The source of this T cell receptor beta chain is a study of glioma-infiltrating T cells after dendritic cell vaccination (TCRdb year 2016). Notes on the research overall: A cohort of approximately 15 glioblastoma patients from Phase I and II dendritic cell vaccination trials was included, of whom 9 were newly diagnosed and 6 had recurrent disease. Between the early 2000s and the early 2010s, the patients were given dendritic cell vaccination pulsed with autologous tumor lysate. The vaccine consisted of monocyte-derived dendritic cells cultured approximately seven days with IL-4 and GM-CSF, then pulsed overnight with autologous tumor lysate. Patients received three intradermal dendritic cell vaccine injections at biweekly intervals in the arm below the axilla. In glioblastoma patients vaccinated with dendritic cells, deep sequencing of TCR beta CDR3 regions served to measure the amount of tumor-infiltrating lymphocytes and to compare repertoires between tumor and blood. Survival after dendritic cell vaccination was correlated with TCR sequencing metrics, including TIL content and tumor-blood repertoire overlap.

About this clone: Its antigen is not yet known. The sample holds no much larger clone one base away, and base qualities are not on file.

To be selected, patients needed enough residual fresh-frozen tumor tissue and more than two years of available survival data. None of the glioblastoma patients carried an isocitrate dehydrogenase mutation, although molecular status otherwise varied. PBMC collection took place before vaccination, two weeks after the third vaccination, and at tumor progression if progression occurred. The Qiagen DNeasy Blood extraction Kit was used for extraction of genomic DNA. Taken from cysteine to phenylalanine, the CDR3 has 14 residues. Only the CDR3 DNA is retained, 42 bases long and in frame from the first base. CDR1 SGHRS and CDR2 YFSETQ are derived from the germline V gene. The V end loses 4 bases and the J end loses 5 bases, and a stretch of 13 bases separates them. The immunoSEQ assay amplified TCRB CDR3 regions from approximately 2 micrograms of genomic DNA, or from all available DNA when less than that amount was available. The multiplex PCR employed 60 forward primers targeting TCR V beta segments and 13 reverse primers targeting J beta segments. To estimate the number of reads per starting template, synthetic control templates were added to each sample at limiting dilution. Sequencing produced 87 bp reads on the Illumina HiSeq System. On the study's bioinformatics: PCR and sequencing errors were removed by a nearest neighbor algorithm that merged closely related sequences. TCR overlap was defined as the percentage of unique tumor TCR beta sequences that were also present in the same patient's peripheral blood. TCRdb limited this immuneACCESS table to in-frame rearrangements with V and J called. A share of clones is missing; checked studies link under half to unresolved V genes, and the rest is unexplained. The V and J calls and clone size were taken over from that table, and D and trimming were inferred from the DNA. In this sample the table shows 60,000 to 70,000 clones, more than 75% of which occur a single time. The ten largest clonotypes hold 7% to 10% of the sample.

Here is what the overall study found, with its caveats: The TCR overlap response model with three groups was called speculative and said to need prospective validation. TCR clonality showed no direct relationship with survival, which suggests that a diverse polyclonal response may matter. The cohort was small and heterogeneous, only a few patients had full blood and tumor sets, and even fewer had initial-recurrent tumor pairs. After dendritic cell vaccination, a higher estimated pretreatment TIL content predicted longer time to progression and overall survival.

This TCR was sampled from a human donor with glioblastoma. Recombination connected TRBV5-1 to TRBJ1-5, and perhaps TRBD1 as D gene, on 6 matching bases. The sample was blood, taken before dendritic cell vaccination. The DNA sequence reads TGCGCCAGCAGCCCGACAGGAGCTGATCAGCCCCAGCATTTT. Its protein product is CASSPTGADQPQHF.